This paragraph covers one T cell receptor beta chain sequence. Germline CDR1 SEHNR, CDR2 FQNEAQ (reference sequence). The CDR3 sequence is 15 residues long. Trimming took 1 base from V and 0 from J; bases not matched to a gene: 1. The source of the sample is a study of control samples from healthy donors and cancer patients. Only in-frame clones appear in the TCRdb table, and some are missing; sequencing was by immunoSEQ multiplex PCR. The repertoire includes approximately 76,000 clones, approximately 80% of them detected once, and roughly 10% sits in the top ten. The genes are TRBV7-9 and TRBJ2-7, with 9 bases aligning to TRBD2. The sample comprised PBMCs. The TCR originated in a man between 60 and 75 years old with head and neck cancer. CDR3 sequence reads: CASSLGGRASYEQYF. The CDR3 region has the DNA TGTGCCAGCAGCTTAGGCGGGAGGGCCTCCTACGAGCAGTACTTC.